This is a list of T cell receptor beta chains from one sample in a study of T cells after yellow fever vaccination. TCRdb reprocessed the 5' RACE reads with MiXCR, giving one entry per CDR3 protein. The profile shows more than 250,000 distinct CDR3 sequences, roughly 7% of them singletons. The source material was PBMCs, sampled 35 to 50 days after the first yellow fever vaccination. The receptors were gathered from a man between 18 and 29 years old who received the YFV17D yellow fever vaccine. Both conserved end residues are part of each CDR3. D genes are given only for firm matches. The size field is filled for only some rows; it gives once, few, many or a size class.

D: NA
size: NA
J: TRBJ1-3
length: 14
V: TRBV21-1
DNA: TGTGCCAGCAGACCGGGGAGCTCTGGAAACACCATATATTTT
CDR3: CASRPGSSGNTIYF

D: NA
size: few
J: TRBJ1-3
length: 18
V: TRBV7-6
DNA: TGTGCCAGCAGCTACTCCCCTCCAGGGGTAGGCTCTGGAAACACCATATATTTT
CDR3: CASSYSPPGVGSGNTIYF

D: NA
size: few
J: TRBJ1-1
length: 15
V: TRBV18
DNA: TGTGCCAGCTCACCACAGCGGGTCCCGAACACTGAAGCTTTCTTT
CDR3: CASSPQRVPNTEAFF

D: NA
size: NA
J: TRBJ2-3
length: 13
V: TRBV16
DNA: TGTGCCAGCAGCGTCGGTAGCACAGATACGCAGTATTTT
CDR3: CASSVGSTDTQYF

D: NA
size: many
J: TRBJ1-1
length: 14
V: TRBV10-3
DNA: TGTGCCATCAGCCCGGGCCTCAAAAACACTGAAGCTTTCTTT
CDR3: CAISPGLKNTEAFF

D: NA
size: few
J: TRBJ1-6
length: 13
V: TRBV10-3
DNA: TGTGCCATCAGTCGGGAAAATAATTCACCCCTCCACTTT
CDR3: CAISRENNSPLHF

D: NA
size: many
J: TRBJ2-6
length: 15
V: TRBV6-2/TRBV6-3
DNA: TGTGCCAGCAGTTACACGGTCTCTGGGGCCAACGTCCTGACTTTC
CDR3: CASSYTVSGANVLTF

D: NA
size: many
J: TRBJ2-4
length: 13
V: TRBV18
DNA: TGTGCCAGCTCACCTAGTCAAAAAAACATTCAGTACTTC
CDR3: CASSPSQKNIQYF

D: NA
size: NA
J: TRBJ1-1
length: 14
V: TRBV20-1
DNA: TGCAGTGCTCGGATACAGGGCCCGAACACTGAAGCTTTCTTT
CDR3: CSARIQGPNTEAFF

D: NA
size: NA
J: TRBJ2-1
length: 13
V: TRBV6-1
DNA: TGTGCCGTAAACAGGGCGGTCTACAATGAGCAGTTCTTC
CDR3: CAVNRAVYNEQFF

D: TRBD1
size: many
J: TRBJ1-3
length: 17
V: TRBV5-8
DNA: TGTGCCAGCAGCCCCCGGGACAGACCCTTCTCTGGAAACACCATATATTTT
CDR3: CASSPRDRPFSGNTIYF

D: NA
size: few
J: TRBJ2-7
length: 15
V: TRBV11-2
DNA: TGTGCCAGCAGCTTAGGTTCGGGGAATGCCTACGAGCAGTACTTC
CDR3: CASSLGSGNAYEQYF

D: NA
size: few
J: TRBJ1-1
length: 14
V: TRBV10-3
DNA: TGTGCCATCAACCAGGGGCAAAGGAACACTGAAGCTTTCTTT
CDR3: CAINQGQRNTEAFF

D: TRBD1
size: NA
J: TRBJ1-6
length: 16
V: TRBV12-3/TRBV12-4
DNA: TGTGCCAGCACCAGGGGGGAGGGCGACTATAATTCACCCCTCCACTTT
CDR3: CASTRGEGDYNSPLHF

D: NA
size: NA
J: TRBJ2-3
length: 12
V: TRBV29-1
DNA: TGCAGCGTTGACGCCCTTAGCGATACGCAGTATTTT
CDR3: CSVDALSDTQYF